The entry below describes one T cell receptor (beta chain). The specificity of this receptor is unknown. No much larger clonotype is one base removed from it; base qualities were not supplied. These data belong to a study of blood T cell repertoires in COVID-19 (dated by TCRdb to 2018 to 2021). Context from the whole study: Samples from collaborators originated in the United States, Italy and Spain and spanned both the acute and convalescent phases of COVID-19. The prospective study material was composed of cDNA or gDNA derived from T cells, B-cell-depleted T cells, or PBMCs. Deeply sampled blood TCRbeta repertoires from subjects exposed to, actively infected with, or recovered from COVID-19 were included in the dataset. The samples were drawn from two sources: the first 160 participants of the ongoing ImmuneRACE study, and 950 to 1,500 subjects contributed by 6 global collaborators. The repertoires were released in a freely available public database meant as a resource for research on the immune response to SARS-CoV-2. HLA class I and class II types, where available, came from metadata supplied by the sample provider rather than from assay-based typing. Sample metadata almost always included a de-identified subject ID, COVID-19 status, age in years and sex. What the work shows at the level of the full study, not this receptor alone: Clinical and demographic metadata were provided uncurated, with the amount varying by source and participant.

The immunoSEQ Assay, a bias-controlled multiplex PCR, was used to amplify TCRbeta CDR3 regions from genomic DNA. The source study handled its data this way. Within the assay, amplification of reference gene primers was used to estimate how many nucleated cells each sample contained. Sequence reads were collapsed and filtered to measure the absolute abundance of every unique TCRbeta CDR3 rearrangement. For each sample, productive Simpson clonality was calculated as the square root of Simpson's diversity index across productive rearrangements. Drawn from immuneACCESS, this table holds only the in-frame rearrangements with V and J called that TCRdb kept. Clones are partly lost; checked studies trace under half to an unresolved V gene and leave the rest unexplained. V and J calls and clone size come straight from that table; D and trimming were deduced from the DNA. The sample has roughly 250,000 clones on record, about 80% of them singletons. The ten largest clones take up around 7.2% of the sample.

From a lookup of the germline V gene, CDR1 and CDR2 are LGHNA and YNFKEQ. Relative to germline, V is 3 bases shorter and J is 2 bases shorter, with 17 bases between their ends. From cysteine to phenylalanine, the CDR3 is 18 amino acids long. The entry retains the CDR3 DNA only, 54 bases that are in frame from base 1. Each collaborating institution followed its own protocols to collect whole blood in K2EDTA tubes. For TCRbeta analysis, collaborator samples were shipped as frozen whole blood, as isolated PBMCs, or as DNA extracted from either sample type. Input material: peripheral blood. The chain is made from TRBV4-2 and TRBJ2-6, and TRBD2 may be the D gene, going by 6 matching bases. The receptor's source is a woman in her 50s with acute or convalescent COVID-19. The nucleotide sequence is TGTGCCAGCAGCCATTTACGACTAGACATCACTGGGGCCAACGTCCTGACTTTC. Translated, this is CASSHLRLDITGANVLTF.